This T cell receptor (beta chain) was recovered during a study of T cells in Graves' hyperthyroidism and ophthalmopathy. The length of the CDR3 is 13 residues. In germline, CDR1 is SNHLY, CDR2 FYNNEI. Note on this clonotype: Antigen: not known. A much larger clone lies a single base off, so this may be a read error.

Authors of the study amplified TCR beta CDR3 regions from RNA transcripts. Primed by the HTBI set, a first-round RT-PCR was run on the TCR CDR3. In TCRdb, the multiplex PCR reads were re-called with MiXCR into one record per CDR3 protein. Of 650,000 to 800,000 distinct CDR3 sequences detected, about 45% appear once; the ten largest clones hold under 8.5%. Whole-study findings and limits: Peripheral blood also featured most of the thyroid clonotypes expanded above 0.001. Ophthalmopathy cases were set apart from stable hyperthyroidism by a 13 V-J model.

Sequenced sample: peripheral blood or thyroid tissue (not recorded which). This TCR was recovered from an adult man with Graves' disease, either hyperthyroidism or ophthalmopathy (not recorded which). This chain connects TRBV2 to TRBJ2-7; D gene unclear. The CDR3 DNA reads as TGTGCCAGCAGTGAAGTCTTTTCCTACGGGCAGTACTTC. It translates to CASSEVFSYGQYF.